This T cell receptor (beta chain) was captured by sequencing in a study of human T cells and chemical hapten exposure (dated by TCRdb to 2020 to 2023). About the full investigation: For sensitization, 2% DPC in acetone was applied to an approximately 2 cm by approximately 2 cm area of upper inner arm skin. Weekly therapeutic DPC doses were additionally applied to the scalp of patients throughout the approximately 23-week study period. Patch tests used Finn chambers with 0.01% DPC on the upper back, scored after 6 days by International Contact Dermatitis Research Group standards. The mostly female patient cohort included alopecia areata with under or over 50% scalp involvement, alopecia totalis and alopecia universalis. The libraries were sequenced as a pool, and the TCR yield per sample differed mostly because of small variations in library volumes within the pool. The study tracked peripheral blood TCR repertoire changes in vivo during primary and secondary sensitization to the hapten diphenylcyclopropenone (DPC) in alopecia patients. Blood samples were taken from patients before sensitization (week 0) and then at 2, 6 and about 24 weeks after DPC sensitization. Blood for TCR sequencing was provided by twenty-nine alopecia patients at one to four time points (pre-sensitization, 2, 6 and 24 weeks). Here is what the overall study found, with its caveats: DPC sensitization did not change the number of TCRs with a frequency above 1 in 1000, and there was no evidence of changes in global repertoire structure. A positive correlation was found between the number of PT1 expanded TCRs and patch test score, with significance reached at thresholds 8, 16 and 32 but not 4. Repeated subsampling changed both the strength of the expansion versus patch-test correlation and the threshold at which that correlation became significant. Because all patients had alopecia, a presumed autoimmune disease, the immune response of the patients might differ from that of healthy individuals. Compared with pre-sensitization or healthy control sets, expanded TCRs formed significantly more large CDR3 similarity clusters, which is consistent with antigen-driven responses.

Per the publication, the time point label means: patch test 3, about 24 weeks after DPC sensitization. The treatment or condition label on this specimen signifies: therapeutic diphenylcyclopropenone sensitization with weekly scalp DPC. At each patch-test visit, blood was drawn before the patch test was applied. Patients were eligible if aged 18 to 70, diagnosed with alopecia and judged suitable for DPC therapy, and pregnant patients were excluded. Total RNA was extracted from unfractionated whole blood collected in Tempus Blood RNA tubes. This clonotype was recorded many times. Its cognate antigen has yet to be identified. One base away there is no much larger clone; base qualities are not given. The V end loses 5 bases and the J end loses 8 bases, and a stretch of 15 bases separates them. The CDR3, cysteine through phenylalanine, is 13 amino acids long. This entry keeps only the CDR3 DNA: 39 bases, framed from base 1. Based on the germline V gene, the CDR1 and CDR2 sequences are SGHVS and FNYEAQ.

Libraries came from RACE. TCRdb records NextSeq 500 as the sequencer. During library preparation, unique molecular identifiers were attached to individual cDNA molecules so that TCRs could be counted quantitatively and reproducibly. Each blood RNA sample was used to sequence both TCR alpha and TCR beta chains. As for how the authors treated the data: The median number of TCRs per sample was 95,638, ranging from roughly 20,000 to 690,600. V, J and CDR3 annotation of the TCR reads was carried out using the Decombinator software suite. Every sample was subsampled to the same number of TCRs (28,000) for the PS versus PT1 abundance plots. TCRs were defined as expanded if absent before sensitization and observed at least eight times at the 2-week time point. TCRdb reran the public reads through fastp at Q25 and MiXCR, keeping productive beta chains. Entries that share a CDR3 protein sequence are merged under the most common genes and DNA. Clone size and V and J calls follow TCRdb, not the original study. The sample yields approximately 80,000 distinct CDR3 sequences; around 13% were counted once. In total, the top ten clones hold around 5.8% of the sample.

The chain uses TRBV7-6 and TRBJ1-1; too little of a D gene remains to name it. The receptor was derived from a woman in her fifties or sixties with alopecia areata. Some clones in this sample may be carry-over from other donors' samples. Sequences were derived from whole blood, sampled in connection with sensitization to the hapten diphenylcyclopropenone (DPC). CDR3 protein: CASSPVEGSEAFF. The nucleotide sequence reads as follows: TGTGCCAGCAGCCCGGTGGAAGGCAGCGAAGCTTTCTTT.